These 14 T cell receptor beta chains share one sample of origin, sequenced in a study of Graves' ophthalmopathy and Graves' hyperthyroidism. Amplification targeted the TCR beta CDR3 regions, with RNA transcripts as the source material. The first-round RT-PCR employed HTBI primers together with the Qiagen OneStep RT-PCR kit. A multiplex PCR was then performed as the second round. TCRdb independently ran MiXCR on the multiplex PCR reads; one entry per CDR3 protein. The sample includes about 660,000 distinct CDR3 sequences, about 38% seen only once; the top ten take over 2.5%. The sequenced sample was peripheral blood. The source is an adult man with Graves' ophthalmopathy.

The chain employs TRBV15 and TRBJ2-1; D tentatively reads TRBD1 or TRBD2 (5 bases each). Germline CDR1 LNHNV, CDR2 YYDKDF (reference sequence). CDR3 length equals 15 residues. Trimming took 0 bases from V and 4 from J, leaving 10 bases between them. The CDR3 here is CATSRDRGGYNEQFF. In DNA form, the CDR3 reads TGTGCCACCAGCAGAGATCGGGGCGGGTACAATGAGCAGTTCTTC.

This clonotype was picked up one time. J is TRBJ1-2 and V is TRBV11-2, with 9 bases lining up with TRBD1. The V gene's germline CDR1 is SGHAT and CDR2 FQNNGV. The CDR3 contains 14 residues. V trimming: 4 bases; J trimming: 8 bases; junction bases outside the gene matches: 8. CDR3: CASSSEGQGTGYTF. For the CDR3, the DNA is TGTGCCAGCAGCTCCGAGGGACAGGGCACGGGCTACACCTTC.

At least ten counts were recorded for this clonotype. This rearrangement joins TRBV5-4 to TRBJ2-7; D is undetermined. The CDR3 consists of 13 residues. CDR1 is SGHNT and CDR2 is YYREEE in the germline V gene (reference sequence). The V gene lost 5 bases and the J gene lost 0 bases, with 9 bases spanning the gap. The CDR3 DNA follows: TGTGCCAGCAGTGGTCAACACTCCTACGAGCAGTACTTC. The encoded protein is CASSGQHSYEQYF.

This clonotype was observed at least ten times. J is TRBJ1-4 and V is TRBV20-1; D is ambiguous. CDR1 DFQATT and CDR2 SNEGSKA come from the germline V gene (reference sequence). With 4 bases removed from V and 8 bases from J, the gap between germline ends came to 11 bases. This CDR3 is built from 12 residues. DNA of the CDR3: TGCAGTGCTAAAACAAGCGCCGAAAAACTGTTTTTT. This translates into CSAKTSAEKLFF.

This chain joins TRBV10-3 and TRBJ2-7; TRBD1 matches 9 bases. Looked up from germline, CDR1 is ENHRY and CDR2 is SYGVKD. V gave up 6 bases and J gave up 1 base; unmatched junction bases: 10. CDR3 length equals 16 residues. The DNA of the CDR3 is TGTGCCATCAGCGGTATTCCGGGACAGGGTTCCTACGAGCAGTACTTC. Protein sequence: CAISGIPGQGSYEQYF.

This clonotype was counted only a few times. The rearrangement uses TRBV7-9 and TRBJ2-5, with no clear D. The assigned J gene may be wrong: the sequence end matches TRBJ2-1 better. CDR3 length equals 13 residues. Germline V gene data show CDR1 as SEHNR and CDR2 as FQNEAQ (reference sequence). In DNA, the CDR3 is TGTGCCAGCAGCTCTTACCGGGCCAATGAGCAGTTCTTC. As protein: CASSSYRANEQFF.

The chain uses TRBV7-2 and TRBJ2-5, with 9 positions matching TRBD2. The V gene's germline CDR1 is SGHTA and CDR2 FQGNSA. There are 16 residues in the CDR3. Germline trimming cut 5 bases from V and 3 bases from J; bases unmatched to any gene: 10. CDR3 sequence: CASSQTSGGPEETQYF. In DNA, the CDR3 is TGTGCCAGCAGCCAAACCAGCGGGGGGCCCGAAGAGACCCAGTACTTC.

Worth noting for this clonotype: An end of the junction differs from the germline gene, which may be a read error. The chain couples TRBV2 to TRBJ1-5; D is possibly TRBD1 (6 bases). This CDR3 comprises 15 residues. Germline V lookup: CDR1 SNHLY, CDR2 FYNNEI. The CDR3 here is CASREGERSKQPQHF. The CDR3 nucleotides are TGTGCCAGCAGGGAGGGGGAAAGGAGCAAACAGCCCCAGCATTTT.

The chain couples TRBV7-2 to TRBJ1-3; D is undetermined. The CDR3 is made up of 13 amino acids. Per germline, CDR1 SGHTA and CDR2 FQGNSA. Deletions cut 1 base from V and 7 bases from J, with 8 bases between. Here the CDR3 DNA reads TGTGCCAGCAGCTTAGGGGTAAAGAACACCATATATTTT. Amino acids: CASSLGVKNTIYF.

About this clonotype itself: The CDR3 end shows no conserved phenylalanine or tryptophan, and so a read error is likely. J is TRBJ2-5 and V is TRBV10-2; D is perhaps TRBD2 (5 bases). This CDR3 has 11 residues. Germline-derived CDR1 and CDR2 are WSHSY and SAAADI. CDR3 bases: TGCGACACCGGTACTAGGGAGACCCAGTACCTC. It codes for CDTGTRETQYL.

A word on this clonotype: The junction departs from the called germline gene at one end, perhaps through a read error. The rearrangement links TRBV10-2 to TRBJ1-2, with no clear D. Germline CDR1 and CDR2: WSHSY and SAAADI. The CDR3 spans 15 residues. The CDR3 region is CASSEVDDSFYGYTF. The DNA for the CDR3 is TGTGCCAGCAGTGAGGTGGACGACTCGTTTTATGGCTACACCTTC.

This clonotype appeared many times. The chain's CDR3 is CASSRTGRYGYTF. CDR3 in DNA: TGTGCCAGCAGCCGGACAGGGCGTTATGGCTACACCTTC. This chain uses TRBV12-3 or TRBV12-4 with TRBJ1-2; 8 bases are shared with TRBD1. CDR3 length equals 13 residues. Unmatched junction bases numbered 5, after V lost 6 bases and J lost 5 bases.

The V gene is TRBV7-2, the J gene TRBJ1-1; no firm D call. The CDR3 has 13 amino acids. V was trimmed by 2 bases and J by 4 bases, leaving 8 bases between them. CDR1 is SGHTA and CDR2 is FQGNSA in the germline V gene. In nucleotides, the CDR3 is TGTGCCAGCAGCTTACGCATGGCCACTGAAGCTTTCTTT. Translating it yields CASSLRMATEAFF.

CDR3 residues: CASSEVAGQYEKLFF. The DNA for the CDR3 is TGTGCCAGCAGTGAAGTAGCGGGGCAGTATGAAAAACTGTTTTTT. The rearrangement links TRBV6-6 to TRBJ1-4; a possible D gene is TRBD1 (5 bases). CDR1 MNHNY and CDR2 SVGAGI come from the germline V gene (reference sequence). Trimming took 5 bases from V and 6 from J, leaving 16 bases between them. This CDR3 has 15 residues.